Listed below are T cell receptor beta chains from one sample, sequenced in a study of blood T cell repertoires in COVID-19. Clones were read by immunoSEQ multiplex PCR, and TCRdb kept only the in-frame ones, dropping some. The sample carries about 280,000 clones, 85% to 90% recorded once. Sequencing was performed on PBMCs or T cells enriched from blood (not recorded which). Receptors originate from a woman aged 25 to 39 with acute COVID-19. CDR3s include the opening cysteine and the closing phenylalanine or tryptophan. D genes are given only for firm matches. Clone size, where shown, is once, few, many, or a class for clones that have expanded.

CDR3	DNA	D	size	V	J
CASSIAGDSENGYTF	TGTGCCAGCAGTATCGCAGGGGATTCGGAAAATGGCTACACCTTC	NA	NA	TRBV13	TRBJ1-2
CASSVGGGRAIDTQYF	TGTGCCAGCAGCGTAGGCGGCGGGAGGGCCATAGATACGCAGTATTTT	TRBD2	once	TRBV9	TRBJ2-3
CASSKTGQGGTEAFF	TGTGCCAGCAGCAAAACTGGGCAGGGCGGCACTGAAGCTTTCTTT	NA	NA	TRBV21-1	TRBJ1-1
CASMGGLVNEQFF	TGTGCCAGCATGGGGGGTCTAGTCAATGAGCAGTTCTTC	NA	NA	TRBV11-1	TRBJ2-1
CSVSSSGTYNEQFF	TGCAGCGTAAGTTCCAGCGGAACCTACAATGAGCAGTTCTTC	NA	NA	TRBV29-1	TRBJ2-1
CASSTGQGVETQYF	TGTGCCAGTAGTACTGGACAGGGGGTGGAGACCCAGTACTTC	TRBD1	NA	TRBV19	TRBJ2-5
CAWSRKAGFNQPQHF	TGTGCCTGGAGTCGGAAGGCAGGGTTTAATCAGCCCCAGCATTTT	NA	NA	TRBV30	TRBJ1-5
CASSLTTNSADSYEQYF	TGCGCCAGCAGTCTAACGACTAACAGCGCCGACTCCTACGAGCAGTACTTC	NA	NA	TRBV5-1	TRBJ2-7
CASSLEVQGSSYNSPLHF	TGCGCCAGCAGCTTGGAGGTTCAGGGGAGCTCCTATAATTCACCCCTCCACTTT	NA	NA	TRBV5-1	TRBJ1-6
CASSGSMGGAGQPQHF	TGTGCCAGCAGTGGGTCCATGGGGGGGGCTGGTCAGCCCCAGCATTTT	NA	NA	TRBV2	TRBJ1-5
CASSLKGPDTQYF	TGTGCCAGCAGTTTGAAGGGGCCGGATACGCAGTATTTT	NA	NA	TRBV28	TRBJ2-3
CASSPQASGTYEQYF	TGTGCCAGCAGCCCCCAGGCTAGCGGGACCTACGAGCAGTACTTC	TRBD2	NA	TRBV3-1/TRBV3-2	TRBJ2-7
CASSIHRGAKNIQYF	TGTGCCAGTAGTATTCACAGGGGCGCCAAAAACATTCAGTACTTC	TRBD1	NA	TRBV19	TRBJ2-4
CASSPGSYEQYF	TGCGCCAGCAGTCCGGGGTCCTACGAGCAGTACTTC	NA	NA	TRBV5-1	TRBJ2-7